A single sample is the source of the 15 T cell receptor beta chains below, sequenced in a study of shared clonotypes between healthy human individuals. TCRdb keeps only in-frame clones here, not all; method: immunoSEQ multiplex PCR. Among roughly 2.5 million clones listed, roughly nine tenths were seen once. The sequenced material came from naive CD4+ T cells sorted from blood. As for subset: CD45RA+ positively selected. Source of these receptors: a man aged 18 to 29 in good health.

In the case of this clone: Other DNA sequences in this specimen translate into the identical CDR3. The chain combines TRBV27 with TRBJ1-6; D gene uncertain. Germline CDR1 MNHEY, CDR2 SMNVEV (reference sequence). CDR3 size: 12 residues. V lost 2 bases to trimming and J lost 10 bases, with 6 bases between them. CDR3 protein: CASSLRESPLHF. CDR3 coding DNA: TGTGCCAGCAGTTTACGAGAATCACCCCTCCACTTT.

V is TRBV7-2 and J is TRBJ2-1; 8 bases agree with TRBD2. CDR3 length: 16 residues. The germline gives CDR1 SGHTA, CDR2 FQGNSA. The ends lost 0 bases at V and 6 bases at J; junction bases unmatched: 7. CDR3 sequence reads: CASSLAPGLGSNEQFF. The CDR3 DNA reads TGTGCCAGCAGCTTAGCGCCGGGACTAGGGTCCAATGAGCAGTTCTTC.

The chain recombines TRBV6-6 with TRBJ2-7; no clear D gene. CDR1 MNHNY and CDR2 SVGAGI come from the germline V gene (reference sequence). V was clipped by 0 bases and J by 5 bases, with 5 bases between them. CDR3 size: 12 residues. CDR3 sequence reads: CASSYSLDEQYF. In nucleotides, the CDR3 is TGTGCCAGCAGTTACTCGTTGGACGAGCAGTACTTC.

This clone appeared once. The chain links TRBV4-1 to TRBJ1-4; D gene ambiguous. Germline loops: CDR1 MGHRA, CDR2 YSYEKL. The V end was cut by 6 bases, the J end by 8 bases, with 22 bases between. CDR3 length: 16 residues. CDR3 in amino acids: CASRPTVATSPEKLFF. CDR3 sequence (DNA): TGCGCCAGCAGACCAACAGTAGCAACTAGCCCCGAAAAACTGTTTTTT.

J is TRBJ1-2 and V is TRBV29-1; D ambiguous. Germline loops: CDR1 SQVTM, CDR2 ANQGSEA. The CDR3 is 12 residues long. The ends were cut back, 1 base at V and 6 bases at J, with 9 bases in the middle. CDR3 protein: CSVEVGRHGYTF. In nucleotides, the CDR3 is TGCAGCGTTGAAGTGGGTAGGCATGGCTACACCTTC.

This clone was seen once. This specimen includes other DNA sequences encoding the same CDR3. This rearrangement joins TRBV12-5 to TRBJ2-7; the match to TRBD2 covers 8 bases. Germline V gene data show CDR1 as LGHNT and CDR2 as FRNRAP. The junction had 0 bases not matched to a gene; V was cut back by 2 bases and J by 3 bases. The CDR3 spans 13 residues. CDR3 protein: CASGLSGGYEQYF. The CDR3 DNA reads TGTGCTAGTGGTTTGAGCGGGGGCTACGAGCAGTACTTC.

This chain uses TRBV5-1 with TRBJ2-5, with 11 nucleotides matching TRBD2. The V segment lost 0 bases and the J segment 6 bases; nucleotides outside the gene matches: 7. Germline-derived CDR1 and CDR2 are SGHRS and YFSETQ. The CDR3 covers 16 residues. The CDR3 spells CASSLGSGGAVQTQYF. The CDR3, as DNA: TGCGCCAGCAGCTTGGGTAGCGGGGGGGCCGTACAGACCCAGTACTTC.

The CDR3 here is CASSHSGAGYNEQFF. The CDR3 coding sequence is TGCGCCAGCAGTCATAGCGGGGCCGGCTACAATGAGCAGTTCTTC. The chain has TRBV4-1 and TRBJ2-1; 8 nucleotides align to TRBD2. Per germline, CDR1 MGHRA and CDR2 YSYEKL. This CDR3 region has 15 residues. Trimming cost V 6 bases and J 3 bases; bases outside gene matches: 7.

DNA of the CDR3: TGTGCCACCGGTCGAGGAGGGGGCGACACCGGGGAGCTGTTTTTT. This translates into CATGRGGGDTGELFF. This rearrangement joins TRBV15 to TRBJ2-2; D may be TRBD1 (7 bases). V lost 8 bases and J lost 3, with 16 bases in between. CDR1 and CDR2 (germline): LNHNV, YYDKDF (reference sequence). CDR3 size: 15 residues.

DNA for the CDR3: TGCGCCAGCAGCTTGATAGGGGGATTAAGAAATGAGCAGTTCTTC. Translating gives CASSLIGGLRNEQFF. The chain combines TRBV5-1 with TRBJ2-1; maybe TRBD1 (6 bases). The CDR3 runs to 15 residues. V was trimmed by 1 base and J by 7 bases, leaving 15 bases between them. Germline CDR1 reads SGHRS; CDR2 reads YFSETQ.

This clone is a singleton in its sample. The sample has other DNA sequences that encode this CDR3 too. This chain connects TRBV5-6 to TRBJ1-2; 9 nucleotides agree with TRBD1. The CDR3 has 13 residues. Germline V lookup: CDR1 SGHDT, CDR2 YYEEEE. Trimming removed 4 bases from V and 8 bases from J; junction bases left unmatched: 6. The CDR3 sequence is CASSLGTGNGYTF. The CDR3 DNA reads TGTGCCAGCAGCCTCGGGACAGGGAACGGCTACACCTTC.

This chain connects TRBV2 to TRBJ1-1; D is ambiguous. The CDR3 is 10 amino acids. CDR1 SNHLY and CDR2 FYNNEI come from the germline V gene. The V and J ends lost 8 bases and 7 bases respectively, with 8 bases between them. The CDR3: CASFRGEAFF. The CDR3 DNA reads as TGTGCCAGCTTCAGAGGTGAAGCTTTCTTT.

The chain employs TRBV2 and TRBJ1-1; D is undetermined. V dropped 6 bases and J dropped 0 bases, with 14 bases sitting between them. CDR1 is SNHLY, CDR2 FYNNEI, per germline. This CDR3 is built from 15 residues. For the CDR3, the DNA is TGTGCCAGCAGCTCCGAGGCGAATTTGAACACTGAAGCTTTCTTT. Protein sequence: CASSSEANLNTEAFF.

The J gene is TRBJ2-3, the V gene TRBV2, with TRBD2 matching over 12 bases. CDR3 length: 14 residues. The V gene end was trimmed by 6 bases and the J gene end by 4 bases; junction bases not matched to a gene: 2. Germline values: CDR1 SNHLY, CDR2 FYNNEI. CDR3 sequence (DNA): TGTGCCAGCAGGACTAGCGGGGGAGCAGATACGCAGTATTTT. Its translation is CASRTSGGADTQYF.

The J gene is TRBJ1-1, the V gene TRBV11-2; a weak D match, TRBD1 (5 bases). V shed 2 bases and J shed 0 bases, with 10 bases lying between them. This CDR3 region has 15 residues. Germline V gene lookup returns CDR1 SGHAT and CDR2 FQNNGV. For the CDR3, the DNA is TGTGCCAGCAGCTTAACGGGGCTCCTGAACACTGAAGCTTTCTTT. It translates to CASSLTGLLNTEAFF.